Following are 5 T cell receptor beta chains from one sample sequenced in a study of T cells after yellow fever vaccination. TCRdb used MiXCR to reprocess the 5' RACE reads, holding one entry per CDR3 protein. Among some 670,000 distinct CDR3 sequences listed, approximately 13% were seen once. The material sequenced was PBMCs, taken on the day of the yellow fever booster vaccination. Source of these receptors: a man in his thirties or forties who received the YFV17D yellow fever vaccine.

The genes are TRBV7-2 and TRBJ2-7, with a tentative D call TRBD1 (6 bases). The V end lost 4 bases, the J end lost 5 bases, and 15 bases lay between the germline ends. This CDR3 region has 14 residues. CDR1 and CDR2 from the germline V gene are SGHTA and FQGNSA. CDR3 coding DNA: TGTGCCAGCAGCTCGCAGGGGATTGGGGACGAGCAGTACTTC. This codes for CASSSQGIGDEQYF.

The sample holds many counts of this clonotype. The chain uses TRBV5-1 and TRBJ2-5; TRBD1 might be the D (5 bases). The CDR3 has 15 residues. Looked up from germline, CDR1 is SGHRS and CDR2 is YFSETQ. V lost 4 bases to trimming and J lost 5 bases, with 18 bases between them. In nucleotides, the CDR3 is TGCGCCAGCAGCCTAAACAGGATCCGGGTGGAGACCCAGTACTTC. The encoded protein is CASSLNRIRVETQYF.

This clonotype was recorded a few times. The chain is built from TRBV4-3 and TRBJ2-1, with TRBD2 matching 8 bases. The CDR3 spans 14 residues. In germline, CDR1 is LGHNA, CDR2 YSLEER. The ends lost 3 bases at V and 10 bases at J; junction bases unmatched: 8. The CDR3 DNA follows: TGCGCCAGCAGCCATTCTACTCCGGGAGGGGAGCAGTTCTTC. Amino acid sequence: CASSHSTPGGEQFF.

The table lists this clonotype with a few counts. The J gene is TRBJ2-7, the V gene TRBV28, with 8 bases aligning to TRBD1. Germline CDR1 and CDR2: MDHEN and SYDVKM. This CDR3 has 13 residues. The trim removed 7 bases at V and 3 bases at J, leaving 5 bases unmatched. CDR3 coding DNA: TGTGCCAGCAATGCAGGGGGCCTCTACGAGCAGTACTTC. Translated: CASNAGGLYEQYF.

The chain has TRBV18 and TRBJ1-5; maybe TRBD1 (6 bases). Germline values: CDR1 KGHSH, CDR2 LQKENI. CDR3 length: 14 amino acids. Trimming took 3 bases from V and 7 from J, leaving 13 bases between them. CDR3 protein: CASSPGQSDQPQHF. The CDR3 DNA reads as TGTGCCAGCTCACCCGGACAGTCGGACCAGCCCCAGCATTTT.